The clone carrying this T cell receptor beta chain was counted between two and nine times. The data were obtained in a study of chronic HIV infection and antiretroviral therapy. Via MiXCR, TCRdb re-called the 5' RACE reads, giving one row per CDR3 protein. The data contain about 31,000 distinct CDR3 sequences, about 8.6% of them singletons. The CDR3 extends over 14 amino acids. CDR1 and CDR2 (germline): MNHEY, SVGAGI. Trimming removed 2 bases from V and 8 bases from J; junction bases left unmatched: 5. The chain couples TRBV6-5 to TRBJ1-4; 7 bases are shared with TRBD1. The origin of this receptor is an adult who had HIV and had not received antiretroviral therapy, or was an uninfected healthy control (not recorded which). Sequenced sample: peripheral blood. CDR3 amino acids: CASSYRSGGEKLFF. The CDR3 DNA reads TGTGCCAGCAGTTACCGGTCAGGGGGGGAAAAACTGTTTTTT.